This T cell receptor beta chain is drawn from a study of blood T cell repertoires in COVID-19. About the research overall: The analysed material was cDNA or gDNA that came from T cells, B-cell-depleted T cells, or PBMCs.

Trimming took 5 bases from V and 5 from J, leaving 18 bases between them. The CDR3 is made up of 15 amino acids. CDR1 is KGHSH and CDR2 is LQKENI in the germline V gene. Sequenced by immunoSEQ multiplex PCR; TCRdb stores in-frame clones only, minus some. The table shows under 350,000 clones, with 86% occurring only once. Everyone who took part was roughly 18 to 89 years old, and they came from 24 US areas. Sequenced input: PBMCs or T cells enriched from blood (not recorded which). The chain carries TRBV18 and TRBJ1-2; perhaps TRBD1 as D (5 bases). The TCR originated in a woman aged 35 to 49 with acute COVID-19. CDR3 nucleotide sequence: TGTGCCAGCTCATTGACAGACCTCTTAAGATATGGCTACACCTTC. This encodes CASSLTDLLRYGYTF.